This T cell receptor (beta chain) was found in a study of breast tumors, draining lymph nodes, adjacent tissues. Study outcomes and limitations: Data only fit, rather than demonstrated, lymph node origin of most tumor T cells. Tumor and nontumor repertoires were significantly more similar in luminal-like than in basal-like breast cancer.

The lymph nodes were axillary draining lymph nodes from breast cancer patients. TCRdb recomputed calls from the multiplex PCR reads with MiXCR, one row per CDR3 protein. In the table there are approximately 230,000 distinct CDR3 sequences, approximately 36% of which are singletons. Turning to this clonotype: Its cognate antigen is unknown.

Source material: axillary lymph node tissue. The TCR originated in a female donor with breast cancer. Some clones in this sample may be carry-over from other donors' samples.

The CDR3, as DNA: TGTGCCTGGAGTGTAACAGGGGAGACCCAGTACTTC. It is translated as CAWSVTGETQYF. The chain carries TRBV30 and TRBJ2-5; the D gene is possibly TRBD1 (6 bases). This CDR3 is 12 amino acids long. Germline V gives CDR1 GTSNPN, CDR2 SVGIG (reference sequence). V was cut by 0 bases and J by 5 bases, with 7 bases left in between.